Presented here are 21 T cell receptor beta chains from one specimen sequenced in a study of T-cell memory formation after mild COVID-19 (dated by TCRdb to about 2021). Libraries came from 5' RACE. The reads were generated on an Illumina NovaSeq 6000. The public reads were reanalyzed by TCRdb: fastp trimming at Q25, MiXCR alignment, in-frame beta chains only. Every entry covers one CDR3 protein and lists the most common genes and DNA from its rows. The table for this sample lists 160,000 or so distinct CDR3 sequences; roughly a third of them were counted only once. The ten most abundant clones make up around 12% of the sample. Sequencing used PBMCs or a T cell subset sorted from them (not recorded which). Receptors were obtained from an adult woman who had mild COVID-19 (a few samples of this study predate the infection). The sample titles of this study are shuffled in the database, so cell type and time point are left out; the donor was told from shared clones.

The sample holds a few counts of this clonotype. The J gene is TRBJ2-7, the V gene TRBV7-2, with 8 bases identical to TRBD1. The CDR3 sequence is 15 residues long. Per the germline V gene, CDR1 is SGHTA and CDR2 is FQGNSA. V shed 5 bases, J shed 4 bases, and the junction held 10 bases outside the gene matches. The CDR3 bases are TGTGCCAGCAGCCAAATAGGACAGGGCGGGTACGAGCAGTACTTC. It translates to CASSQIGQGGYEQYF.

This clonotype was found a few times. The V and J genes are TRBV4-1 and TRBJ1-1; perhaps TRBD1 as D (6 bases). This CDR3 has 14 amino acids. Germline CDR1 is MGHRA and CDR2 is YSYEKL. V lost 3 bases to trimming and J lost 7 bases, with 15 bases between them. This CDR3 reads CASSQDTGFDEAFF. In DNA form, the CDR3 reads TGCGCCAGCAGCCAGGATACAGGGTTCGATGAAGCTTTCTTT.

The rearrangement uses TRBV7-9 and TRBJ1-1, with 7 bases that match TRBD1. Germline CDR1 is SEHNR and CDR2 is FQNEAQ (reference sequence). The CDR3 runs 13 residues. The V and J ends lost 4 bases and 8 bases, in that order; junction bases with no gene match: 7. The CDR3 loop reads CASSSGETGEAFF. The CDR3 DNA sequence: TGTGCCAGCAGCTCTGGAGAGACAGGGGAAGCTTTCTTT.

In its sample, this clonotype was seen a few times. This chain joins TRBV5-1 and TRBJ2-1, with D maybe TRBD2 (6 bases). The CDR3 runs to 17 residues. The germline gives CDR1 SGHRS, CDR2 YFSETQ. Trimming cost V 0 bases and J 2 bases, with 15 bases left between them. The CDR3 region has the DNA TGCGCCAGCAGCTTGGACGGCGGGATGTTCCCCTACAATGAGCAGTTCTTC. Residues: CASSLDGGMFPYNEQFF.

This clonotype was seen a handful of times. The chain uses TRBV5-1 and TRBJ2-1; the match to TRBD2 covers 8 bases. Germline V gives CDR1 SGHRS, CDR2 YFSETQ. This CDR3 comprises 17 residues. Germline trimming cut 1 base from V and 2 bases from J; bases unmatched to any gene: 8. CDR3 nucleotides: TGCGCCAGCAGCTTGTCCCCTCCGGGGGGGGCCTACAATGAGCAGTTCTTC. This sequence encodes CASSLSPPGGAYNEQFF.

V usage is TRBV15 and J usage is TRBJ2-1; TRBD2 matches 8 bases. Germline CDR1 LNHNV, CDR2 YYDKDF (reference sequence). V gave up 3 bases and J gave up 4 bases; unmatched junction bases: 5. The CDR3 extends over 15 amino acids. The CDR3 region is CATSRLGTRYNEQFF. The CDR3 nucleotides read TGTGCCACCAGCAGGTTAGGGACTAGATACAATGAGCAGTTCTTC.

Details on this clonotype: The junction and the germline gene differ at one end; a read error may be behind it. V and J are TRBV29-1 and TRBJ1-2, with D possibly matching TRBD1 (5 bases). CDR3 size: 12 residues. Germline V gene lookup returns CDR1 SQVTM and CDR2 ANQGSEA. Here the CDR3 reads CSVESGRYDYTF. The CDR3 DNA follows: TGCAGCGTTGAATCGGGACGGTATGACTACACCTTC.

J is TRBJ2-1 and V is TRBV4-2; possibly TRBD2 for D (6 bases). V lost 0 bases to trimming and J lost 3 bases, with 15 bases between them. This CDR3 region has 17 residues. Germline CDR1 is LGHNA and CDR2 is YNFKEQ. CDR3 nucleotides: TGTGCCAGCAGCCAAGAGGCGACTAGAGGCTACTACAATGAGCAGTTCTTC. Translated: CASSQEATRGYYNEQFF.

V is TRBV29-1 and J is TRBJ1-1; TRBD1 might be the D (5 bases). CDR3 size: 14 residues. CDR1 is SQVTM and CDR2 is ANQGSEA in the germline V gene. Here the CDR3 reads CSTTTGIGNTEAFF. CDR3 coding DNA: TGCAGTACAACTACAGGTATCGGGAACACTGAAGCTTTCTTT. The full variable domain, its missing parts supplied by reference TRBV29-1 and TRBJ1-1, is SAVISQKPSRDICQRGTSLTIQCQVDSQVTMMFWYRQQPGQSLTLIATANQGSEATYESGFVIDKFPISRPNLTFSTLTVSNMSPEDSSIYLCSTTTGIGNTEAFFGQGTRLTVV.

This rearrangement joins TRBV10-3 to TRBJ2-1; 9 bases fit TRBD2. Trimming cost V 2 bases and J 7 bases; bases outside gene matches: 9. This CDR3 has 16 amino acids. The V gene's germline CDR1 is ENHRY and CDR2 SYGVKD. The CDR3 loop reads CAISETGGRAGNEQFF. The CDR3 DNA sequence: TGTGCCATCAGTGAGACGGGCGGGAGGGCCGGAAATGAGCAGTTCTTC.

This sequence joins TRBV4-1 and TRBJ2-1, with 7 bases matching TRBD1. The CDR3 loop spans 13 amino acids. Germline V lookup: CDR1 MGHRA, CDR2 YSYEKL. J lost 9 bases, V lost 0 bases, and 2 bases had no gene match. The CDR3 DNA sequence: TGCGCCAGCAGCCAAGAGACAGGGTTTGAGCAGTTCTTC. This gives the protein CASSQETGFEQFF.

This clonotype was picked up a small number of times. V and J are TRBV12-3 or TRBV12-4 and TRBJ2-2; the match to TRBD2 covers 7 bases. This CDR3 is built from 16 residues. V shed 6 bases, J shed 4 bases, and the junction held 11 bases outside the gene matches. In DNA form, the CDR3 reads TGTGCCAGCAGACTTAAGGGAGGGATAGGCACCGGGGAGCTGTTTTTT. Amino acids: CASRLKGGIGTGELFF.

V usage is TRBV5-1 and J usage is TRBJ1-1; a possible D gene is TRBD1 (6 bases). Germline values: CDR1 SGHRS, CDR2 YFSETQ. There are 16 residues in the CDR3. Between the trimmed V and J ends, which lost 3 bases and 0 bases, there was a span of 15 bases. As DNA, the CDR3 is TGCGCCAGCAGCTCTCCAGGGGAGGGCATGAACACTGAAGCTTTCTTT. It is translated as CASSSPGEGMNTEAFF.

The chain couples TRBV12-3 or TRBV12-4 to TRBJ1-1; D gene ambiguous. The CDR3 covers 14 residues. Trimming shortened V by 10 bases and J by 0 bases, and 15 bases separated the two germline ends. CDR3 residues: CATGIGRMNTEAFF. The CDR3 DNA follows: TGTGCCACTGGGATCGGGCGGATGAACACTGAAGCTTTCTTT.

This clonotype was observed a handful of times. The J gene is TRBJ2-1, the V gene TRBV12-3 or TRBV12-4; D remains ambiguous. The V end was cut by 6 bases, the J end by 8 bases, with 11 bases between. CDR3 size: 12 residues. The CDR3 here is CASSRGLHEQFF. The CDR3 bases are TGTGCCAGCAGCCGAGGTTTGCATGAGCAGTTCTTC.

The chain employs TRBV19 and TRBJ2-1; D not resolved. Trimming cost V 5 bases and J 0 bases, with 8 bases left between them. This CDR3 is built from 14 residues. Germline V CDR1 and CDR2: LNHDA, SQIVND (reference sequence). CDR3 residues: CASSLQFSYNEQFF. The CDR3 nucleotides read TGTGCCAGTAGTCTGCAATTCTCCTACAATGAGCAGTTCTTC.

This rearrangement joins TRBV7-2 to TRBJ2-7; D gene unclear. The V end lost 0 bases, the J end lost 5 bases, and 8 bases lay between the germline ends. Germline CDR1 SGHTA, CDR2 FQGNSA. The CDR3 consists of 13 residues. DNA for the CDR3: TGTGCCAGCAGCTTAGCGAAAAGTAACGAGCAGTACTTC. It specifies CASSLAKSNEQYF.

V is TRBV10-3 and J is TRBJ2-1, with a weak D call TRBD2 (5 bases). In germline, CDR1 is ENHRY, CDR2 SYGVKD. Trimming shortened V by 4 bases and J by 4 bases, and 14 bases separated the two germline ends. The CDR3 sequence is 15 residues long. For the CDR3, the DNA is TGTGCCATCAGTGCGGACTCGATCATTTACAATGAGCAGTTCTTC. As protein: CAISADSIIYNEQFF.

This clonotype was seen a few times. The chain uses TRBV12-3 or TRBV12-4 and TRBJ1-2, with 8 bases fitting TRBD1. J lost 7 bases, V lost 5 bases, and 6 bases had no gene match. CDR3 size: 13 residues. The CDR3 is CASSPGDRRGYTF. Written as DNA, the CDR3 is TGTGCCAGCAGTCCAGGGGACAGGCGTGGCTACACCTTC.

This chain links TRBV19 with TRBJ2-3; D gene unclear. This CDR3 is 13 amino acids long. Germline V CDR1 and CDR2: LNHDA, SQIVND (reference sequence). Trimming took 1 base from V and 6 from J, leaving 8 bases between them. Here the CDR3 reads CASSIGFGDTQYF. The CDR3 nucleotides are TGTGCCAGTAGTATAGGCTTTGGGGATACGCAGTATTTT.

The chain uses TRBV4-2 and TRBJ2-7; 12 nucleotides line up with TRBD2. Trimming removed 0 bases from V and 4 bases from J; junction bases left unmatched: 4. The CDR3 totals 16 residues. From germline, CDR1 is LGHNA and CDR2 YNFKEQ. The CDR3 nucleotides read TGTGCCAGCAGCCAAGAGGCTAGCGGGAGGGGATACGAGCAGTACTTC. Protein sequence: CASSQEASGRGYEQYF.